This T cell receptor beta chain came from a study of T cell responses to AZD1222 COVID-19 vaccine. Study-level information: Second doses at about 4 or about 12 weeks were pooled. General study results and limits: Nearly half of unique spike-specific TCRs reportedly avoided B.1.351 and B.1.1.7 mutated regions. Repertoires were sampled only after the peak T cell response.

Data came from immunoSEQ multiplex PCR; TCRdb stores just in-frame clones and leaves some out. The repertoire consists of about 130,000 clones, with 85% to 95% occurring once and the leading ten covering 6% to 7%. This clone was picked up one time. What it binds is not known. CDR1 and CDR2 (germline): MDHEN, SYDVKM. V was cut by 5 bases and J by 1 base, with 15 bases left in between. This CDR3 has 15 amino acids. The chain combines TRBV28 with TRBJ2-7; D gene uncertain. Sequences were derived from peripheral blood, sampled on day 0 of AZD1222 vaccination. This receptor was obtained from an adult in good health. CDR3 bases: TGTGCCAGCAGTCCCCCCTCCGCTCCTTCCTACGAGCAGTACTTC. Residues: CASSPPSAPSYEQYF. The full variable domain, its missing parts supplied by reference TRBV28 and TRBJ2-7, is DVKVTQSSRYLVKRTGEKVFLECVQDMDHENMFWYRQDPGLGLRLIYFSYDVKMKEKGDIPEGYSVSREKKERFSLILESASTNQTSMYLCASSPPSAPSYEQYFGPGTRLTVT.